This entry lists 6 T cell receptor beta chains sequenced from one sample in a study of T-cell reconstitution after alpha-beta-depleted transplantation in children (dated by TCRdb to 2016 to 2017). Libraries were built with PCR. Instrument used: Illumina HiSeq 2500. TCR library preparation used molecular barcoding, with unique molecular identifiers applied to normalize quantification of the TCRbeta repertoire. The raw public reads went through TCRdb reprocessing: fastp at Q25, MiXCR clone calling, in-frame beta chains kept. CDR3 protein sequences are deduplicated, and each keeps its most common genes and DNA. In this sample the table shows under 140,000 distinct CDR3 sequences, around a tenth of which occur a single time. Clones ranked in the top ten supply approximately 7.6% of the sample. The source was PBMCs from the stem cell graft donor, collected from the stem cell graft. The source of these receptors is a human donor who donated a stem cell graft to a child with acute lymphoblastic leukemia.

This clonotype occurred many times. In DNA, the CDR3 is TGTGCCAGCAGCTTAGGGGGCCTAGCGGACAATGAGCAGTTCTTC. Protein: CASSLGGLADNEQFF. This chain joins TRBV7-8 and TRBJ2-1, with TRBD2 identical over 7 bases. CDR1 is SGHVS and CDR2 is FQNEAQ in the germline V gene. This CDR3 spans 15 amino acids. V gave up 1 base and J gave up 5 bases; unmatched junction bases: 5.

This clonotype was seen at least ten times. V is TRBV15 and J is TRBJ2-5; perhaps TRBD2 as D (6 bases). The germline CDR1 and CDR2 sequences are LNHNV and YYDKDF (reference sequence). The ends were cut back, 4 bases at V and 10 bases at J, with 19 bases in the middle. CDR3 length equals 14 residues. In nucleotides, the CDR3 is TGTGCCACCAGCAAGGGCTCAGCCGGCGGGATCCAGTACTTC. This translates into CATSKGSAGGIQYF.

The rearrangement joins TRBV7-9 to TRBJ2-5; 8 bases are shared with TRBD1. This CDR3 region has 14 residues. The V and J ends lost 4 bases and 5 bases, in that order; junction bases with no gene match: 6. Germline CDR1 and CDR2: SEHNR and FQNEAQ (reference sequence). Written as DNA, the CDR3 is TGTGCCAGCAGCTCCCCGACAGGGGAGGAGACCCAGTACTTC. This encodes CASSSPTGEETQYF.

This sequence joins TRBV19 and TRBJ2-1; D perhaps matches TRBD2 (5 bases). The CDR3 runs 15 residues. CDR1 and CDR2 from the germline V gene are LNHDA and SQIVND (reference sequence). V was shortened by 3 bases and J by 4 bases, with 13 bases between the two germline ends. CDR3 sequence (DNA): TGTGCCAGTAGTATGACCGCGGGCCGGTACAATGAGCAGTTCTTC. Protein: CASSMTAGRYNEQFF.

This clonotype was detected many times. The chain has TRBV20-1 and TRBJ2-5; D is ambiguous. The CDR3 is 15 amino acids. CDR1 DFQATT and CDR2 SNEGSKA come from the germline V gene (reference sequence). Trimming left V 6 bases short and J 2 bases short, with 19 bases between. The CDR3 DNA sequence: TGCAGTGCCCCCAACCAGTTGTTAGGTCAAGAGACCCAGTACTTC. Its protein product is CSAPNQLLGQETQYF.

This clonotype was picked up many times. The chain joins TRBV7-9 to TRBJ1-1; D is uncertain. CDR1 SEHNR and CDR2 FQNEAQ come from the germline V gene (reference sequence). The CDR3 sequence is 13 residues long. Trimming left V 1 base short and J 1 base short, with 4 bases between. CDR3 amino acids: CASSLEGNTEAFF. The CDR3 DNA reads as TGTGCCAGCAGCTTAGAAGGGAACACTGAAGCTTTCTTT.